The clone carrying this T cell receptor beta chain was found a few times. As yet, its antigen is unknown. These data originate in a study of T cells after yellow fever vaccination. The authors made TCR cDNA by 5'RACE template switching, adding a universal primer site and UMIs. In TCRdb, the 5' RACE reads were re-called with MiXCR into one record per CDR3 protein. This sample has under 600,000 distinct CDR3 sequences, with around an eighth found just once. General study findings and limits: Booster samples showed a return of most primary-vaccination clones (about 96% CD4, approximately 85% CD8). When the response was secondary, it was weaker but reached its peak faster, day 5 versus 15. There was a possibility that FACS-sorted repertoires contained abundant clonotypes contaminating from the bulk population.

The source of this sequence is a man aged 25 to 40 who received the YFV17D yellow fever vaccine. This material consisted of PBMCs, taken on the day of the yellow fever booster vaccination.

This CDR3 reads CSVDRVGSYEQYF. The CDR3 DNA reads TGCAGCGTAGACAGGGTGGGCTCCTACGAGCAGTACTTC. The rearrangement joins TRBV29-1 to TRBJ2-7; TRBD1 matches at 7 bases. The CDR3 sequence is 13 residues long. Per germline, CDR1 SQVTM and CDR2 ANQGSEA. Germline trimming cut 6 bases from V and 0 bases from J; bases unmatched to any gene: 5.